Given below is one T cell receptor beta chain in context. Its matching antigen is unknown. Researchers built TCR beta libraries using quantitative 5'-RACE with molecular barcodes. TCRdb analysed the 5' RACE reads with MiXCR anew, one entry per CDR3 protein. Of nearly 250,000 distinct CDR3 sequences in the sample, 30% to 40% were seen once. The data were obtained in a study of CD8 T cells in ankylosing spondylitis. Study-level results: In ankylosing spondylitis patients, matched synovial fluid reportedly showed significant enrichment of disease-linked clones. Within ankylosing spondylitis blood, a TCR beta motif made up of roughly eight highly homologous variants appeared to be characteristic.

The sequencing input was blood, either unsorted or a sorted T cell fraction (not recorded which). The sequence derives from a male donor with ankylosing spondylitis or in good health (not recorded which).

CDR3 protein: CASSLTGRIYEQYF. The CDR3 nucleotides are TGTGCCAGCAGTTTAACTGGACGGATCTACGAGCAGTACTTC. The chain carries TRBV27 and TRBJ2-7, with D hard to call. CDR3 size: 14 residues. Germline V gives CDR1 MNHEY, CDR2 SMNVEV (reference sequence). Trimming cost V 2 bases and J 3 bases, with 11 bases left between them.